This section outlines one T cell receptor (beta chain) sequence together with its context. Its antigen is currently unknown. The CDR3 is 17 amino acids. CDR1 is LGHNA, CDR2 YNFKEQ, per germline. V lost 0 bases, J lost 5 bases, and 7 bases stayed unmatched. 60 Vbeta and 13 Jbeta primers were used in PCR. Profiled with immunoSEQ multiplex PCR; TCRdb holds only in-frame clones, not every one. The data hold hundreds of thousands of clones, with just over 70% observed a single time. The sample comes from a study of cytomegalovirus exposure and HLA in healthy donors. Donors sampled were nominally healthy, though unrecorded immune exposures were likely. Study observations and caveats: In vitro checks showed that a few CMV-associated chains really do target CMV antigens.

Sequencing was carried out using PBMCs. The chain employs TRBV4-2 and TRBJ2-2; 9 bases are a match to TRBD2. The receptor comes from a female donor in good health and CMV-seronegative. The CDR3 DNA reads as TGTGCCAGCAGCCAAGATGTAGCGGGAGTGGAAACCGGGGAGCTGTTTTTT. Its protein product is CASSQDVAGVETGELFF.